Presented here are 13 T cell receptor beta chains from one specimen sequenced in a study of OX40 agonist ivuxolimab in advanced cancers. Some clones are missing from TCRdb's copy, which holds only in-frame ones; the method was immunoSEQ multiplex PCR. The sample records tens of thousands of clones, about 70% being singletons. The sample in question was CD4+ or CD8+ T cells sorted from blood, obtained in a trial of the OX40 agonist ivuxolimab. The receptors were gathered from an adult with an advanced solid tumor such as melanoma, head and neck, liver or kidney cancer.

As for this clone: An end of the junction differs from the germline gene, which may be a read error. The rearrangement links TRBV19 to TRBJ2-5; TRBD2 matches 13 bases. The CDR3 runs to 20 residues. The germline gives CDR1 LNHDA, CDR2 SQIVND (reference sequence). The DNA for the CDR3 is TGTGCCAGCAGTAGGGTGGGTCCCGGACTAGCGGGGGCCAAGCAAGAGACCCAGTACTTC. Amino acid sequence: CASSRVGPGLAGAKQETQYF.

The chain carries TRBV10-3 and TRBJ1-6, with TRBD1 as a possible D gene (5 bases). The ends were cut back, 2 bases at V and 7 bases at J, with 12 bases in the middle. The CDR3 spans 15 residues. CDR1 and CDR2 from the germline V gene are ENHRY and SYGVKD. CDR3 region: CAISEGGGRNSPLHF. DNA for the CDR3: TGTGCCATCAGTGAGGGGGGAGGGAGGAATTCACCCCTCCACTTT.

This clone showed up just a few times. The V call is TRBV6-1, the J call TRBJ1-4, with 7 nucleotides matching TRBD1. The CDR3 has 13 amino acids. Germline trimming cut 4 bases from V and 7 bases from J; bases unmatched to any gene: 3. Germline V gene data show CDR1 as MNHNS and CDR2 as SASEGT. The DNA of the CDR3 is TGTGCCAGCAGTGTTCAGGGGGGTGAAAAACTGTTTTTT. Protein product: CASSVQGGEKLFF.

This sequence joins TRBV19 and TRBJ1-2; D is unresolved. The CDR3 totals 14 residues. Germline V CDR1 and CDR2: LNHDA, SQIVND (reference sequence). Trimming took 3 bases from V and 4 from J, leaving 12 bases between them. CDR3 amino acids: CASSISLASYGYTF. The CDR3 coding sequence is TGTGCCAGTAGTATCAGTTTGGCTTCCTATGGCTACACCTTC. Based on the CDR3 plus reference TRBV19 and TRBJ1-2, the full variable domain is DGGITQSPKYLFRKEGQNVTLSCEQNLNHDAMYWYRQDPGQGLRLIYYSQIVNDFQKGDIAEGYSVSREKKESFPLTVTSAQKNPTAFYLCASSISLASYGYTFGSGTRLTVV.

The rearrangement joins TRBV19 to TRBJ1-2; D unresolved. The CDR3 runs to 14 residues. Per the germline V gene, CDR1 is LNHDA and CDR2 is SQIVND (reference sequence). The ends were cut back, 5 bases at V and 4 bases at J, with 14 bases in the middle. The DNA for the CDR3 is TGTGCCAGTAGTCCCTCCGGTGAAAGCTATGGCTACACCTTC. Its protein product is CASSPSGESYGYTF.

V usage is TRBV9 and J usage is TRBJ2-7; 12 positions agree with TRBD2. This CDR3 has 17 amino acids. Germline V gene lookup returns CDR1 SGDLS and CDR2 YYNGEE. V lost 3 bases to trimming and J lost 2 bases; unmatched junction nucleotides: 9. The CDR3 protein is CASSEKPGLAGTYEQYF. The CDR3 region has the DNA TGTGCCAGCAGCGAAAAACCCGGACTAGCGGGGACCTACGAGCAGTACTTC. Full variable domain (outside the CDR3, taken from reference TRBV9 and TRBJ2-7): DSGVTQTPKHLITATGQRVTLRCSPRSGDLSVYWYQQSLDQGLQFLIQYYNGEERAKGNILERFSAQQFPDLHSELNLSSLELGDSALYFCASSEKPGLAGTYEQYFGPGTRLTVT.

CDR3 DNA sequence: TGTGCCAGCACCCCAGGGGCCCTCTATAGCAATCAGCCCCAGCATTTT. Its translation is CASTPGALYSNQPQHF. The chain is built from TRBV28 and TRBJ1-5; tentative D call: TRBD1 (6 bases). Trimming stripped 7 bases from V and 0 bases from J, with 16 bases between. The CDR3 consists of 16 residues. Germline V gene sequence: CDR1 MDHEN, CDR2 SYDVKM. Together with reference TRBV28 and TRBJ1-5, the CDR3 gives the full variable domain: DVKVTQSSRYLVKRTGEKVFLECVQDMDHENMFWYRQDPGLGLRLIYFSYDVKMKEKGDIPEGYSVSREKKERFSLILESASTNQTSMYLCASTPGALYSNQPQHFGDGTRLSIL.

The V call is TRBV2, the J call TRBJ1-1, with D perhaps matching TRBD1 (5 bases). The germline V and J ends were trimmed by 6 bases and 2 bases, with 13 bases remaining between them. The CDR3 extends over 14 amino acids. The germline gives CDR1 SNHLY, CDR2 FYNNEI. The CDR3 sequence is CASSPNRGNTEAFF. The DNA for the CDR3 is TGTGCCAGCAGCCCCAATAGGGGCAACACTGAAGCTTTCTTT.

The CDR3, as DNA: TGTGCCAGCAGCCCAGCGGGCCAAGAGACCCAGTACTTC. Protein product: CASSPAGQETQYF. The J gene is TRBJ2-5, the V gene TRBV11-1; a weak D match, TRBD2 (6 bases). The V end was cut by 5 bases, the J end by 1 base, with 8 bases between. The CDR3 consists of 13 residues. Germline V gene sequence: CDR1 SGHAT, CDR2 FQDESV (reference sequence).

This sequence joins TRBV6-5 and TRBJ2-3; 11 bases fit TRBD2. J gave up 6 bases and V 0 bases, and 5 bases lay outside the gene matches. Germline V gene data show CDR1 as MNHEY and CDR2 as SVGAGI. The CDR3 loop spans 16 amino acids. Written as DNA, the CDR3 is TGTGCCAGCAGTTACTCGGGACTAGCGGCCCGGGATACGCAGTATTTT. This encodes CASSYSGLAARDTQYF.

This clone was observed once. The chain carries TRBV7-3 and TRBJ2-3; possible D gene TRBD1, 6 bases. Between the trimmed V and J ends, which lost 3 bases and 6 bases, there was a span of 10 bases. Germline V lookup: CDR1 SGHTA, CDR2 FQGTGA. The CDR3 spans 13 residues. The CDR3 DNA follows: TGTGCCAGCAGCTTTAAGGGGGAGGATACGCAGTATTTT. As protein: CASSFKGEDTQYF.

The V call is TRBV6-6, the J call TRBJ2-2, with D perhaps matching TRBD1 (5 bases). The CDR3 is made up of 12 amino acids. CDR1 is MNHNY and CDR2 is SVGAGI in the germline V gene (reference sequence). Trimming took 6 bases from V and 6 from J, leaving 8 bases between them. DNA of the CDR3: TGTGCCAGCAGCCGACAGTCCGGGGAGCTGTTTTTT. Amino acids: CASSRQSGELFF.

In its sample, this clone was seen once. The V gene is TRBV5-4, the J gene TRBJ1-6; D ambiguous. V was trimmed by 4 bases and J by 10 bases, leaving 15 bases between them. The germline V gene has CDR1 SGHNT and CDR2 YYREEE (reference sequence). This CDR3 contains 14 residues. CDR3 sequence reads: CASSPQGGRSPLHF. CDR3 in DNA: TGTGCCAGCAGCCCCCAAGGTGGGAGGTCACCCCTCCACTTT.